This TCR beta chain is from a study of T-cell reconstitution after alpha-beta-depleted transplantation in children. Deletions cut 7 bases from V and 1 base from J, with 16 bases between. The CDR3 covers 16 residues. The germline CDR1 and CDR2 sequences are SGHAT and FQNNGV. Preparation of the TCRbeta library used unique molecular identifiers. One entry per CDR3 protein, called by TCRdb with MiXCR from the PCR reads. The table includes 670,000 or so distinct CDR3 sequences, approximately 14% detected once. The source was PBMCs, collected before TCRalphabeta/CD19-depleted stem cell transplant. The sequence was obtained from a girl under 10 years old with congenital amegakaryocytic thrombocytopenia, due to receive a stem cell transplant. This chain joins TRBV11-2 and TRBJ1-4; D remains unclear. CDR3 region: CASTDLEEVTNEKLFF. The CDR3 nucleotides are TGTGCCAGCACCGACCTTGAGGAAGTAACTAATGAAAAACTGTTTTTT.